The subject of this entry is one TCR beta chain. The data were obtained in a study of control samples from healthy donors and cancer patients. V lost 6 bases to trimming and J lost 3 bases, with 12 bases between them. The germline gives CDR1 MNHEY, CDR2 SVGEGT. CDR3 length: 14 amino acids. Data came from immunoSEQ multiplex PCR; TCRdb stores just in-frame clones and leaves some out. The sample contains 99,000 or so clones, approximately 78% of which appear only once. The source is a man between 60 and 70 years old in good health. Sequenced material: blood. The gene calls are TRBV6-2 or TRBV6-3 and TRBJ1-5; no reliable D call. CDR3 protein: CASSRVLINQPQHF. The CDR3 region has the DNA TGTGCCAGCAGCCGGGTTTTGATCAATCAGCCCCAGCATTTT.